Shown below are 30 T cell receptor beta chains from a single sample sequenced in a study of T cell responses to AZD1222 COVID-19 vaccine (dated by TCRdb to the early 2020s). What the time point label conveys for this sample: about 28 days (+/-7) after the second vaccine dose. Libraries were built with the immunoSEQ multiplex PCR assay. Sourced from immuneACCESS, this table was stored by TCRdb with only in-frame sequences that have V and J called. A share of the clones is absent; for the studies checked, an unresolved V gene accounts for under half, and the remainder has no known explanation. This sample gives more than 95,000 clones in total; more than 85% of them show up just once. The ten largest clones represent less than 8.5% of the sample. Material: peripheral blood, obtained 28 days after the second AZD1222 dose. Receptors originate from an adult who received the AZD1222 COVID-19 vaccine.

This chain links TRBV18 with TRBJ2-5; D gene ambiguous. The germline V gene has CDR1 KGHSH and CDR2 LQKENI. The germline V and J ends were trimmed by 4 bases and 5 bases, with 8 bases remaining between them. The CDR3 consists of 12 residues. In nucleotides, the CDR3 is TGTGCCAGCTCACTTGACGGGGAGACCCAGTACTTC. Encoded protein: CASSLDGETQYF.

The chain joins TRBV7-2 to TRBJ2-7; D may be TRBD2 (5 bases). Germline V gene sequence: CDR1 SGHTA, CDR2 FQGNSA. Trimming shortened V by 1 base and J by 4 bases, and 11 bases separated the two germline ends. The CDR3 is made up of 14 amino acids. The chain's CDR3 is CASSLGAGNYEQYF. The CDR3 DNA sequence: TGTGCCAGCAGCTTAGGGGCGGGTAATTACGAGCAGTACTTC.

V is TRBV12-3 or TRBV12-4 and J is TRBJ2-7; tentative D call: TRBD1 (6 bases). There are 12 residues in the CDR3. V gave up 5 bases and J gave up 6 bases, with 11 bases separating them. CDR3 coding DNA: TGTGCCAGCAGTCCTTCAGGGGCCGAGCAGTACTTC. It yields the protein CASSPSGAEQYF.

As DNA, the CDR3 is TGTGCCAGCAGCCGCCTCGACAGGGGAGGTTCACCCCTCCACTTT. It encodes CASSRLDRGGSPLHF. The rearrangement links TRBV6-5 to TRBJ1-6; 8 positions agree with TRBD1. The V and J ends lost 6 bases and 9 bases, in that order; junction bases with no gene match: 10. The germline V gene has CDR1 MNHEY and CDR2 SVGAGI. The CDR3 runs to 15 residues.

The gene calls are TRBV4-1 and TRBJ2-5; 8 bases are a match to TRBD1. This CDR3 has 16 amino acids. Trimming cost V 4 bases and J 5 bases; bases outside gene matches: 12. Looked up from germline, CDR1 is MGHRA and CDR2 is YSYEKL. The CDR3 DNA reads TGCGCCAGCAGCCCCACCTCGGGACAGGCAGTGGAGACCCAGTACTTC. It specifies CASSPTSGQAVETQYF.

The V and J genes are TRBV7-3 and TRBJ2-3; D gene ambiguous. The CDR3 totals 12 residues. Trimming cost V 4 bases and J 6 bases, with 8 bases left between them. CDR1 SGHTA and CDR2 FQGTGA come from the germline V gene. CDR3 region: CASSSEPDTQYF. CDR3 in DNA: TGTGCCAGCAGCTCCGAGCCGGATACGCAGTATTTT.

The rearrangement uses TRBV20-1 and TRBJ2-7, with no clear D. Deletions cut 3 bases from V and 3 bases from J, with 6 bases between. This CDR3 is 11 amino acids long. Germline-derived CDR1 and CDR2 are DFQATT and SNEGSKA (reference sequence). CDR3 region: CSASGDYEQYF. The CDR3 DNA reads as TGCAGTGCTAGTGGGGACTACGAGCAGTACTTC.

This sequence joins TRBV15 and TRBJ2-7; D is possibly TRBD1 or TRBD2 (5 bases each). The germline V gene encodes CDR1 LNHNV and CDR2 YYDKDF (reference sequence). Trimming shortened V by 1 base and J by 4 bases, and 14 bases separated the two germline ends. This CDR3 comprises 15 residues. The CDR3 DNA follows: TGTGCCACCAGCAGAGGTGGGGGATCGGTTTACGAGCAGTACTTC. Translating gives CATSRGGGSVYEQYF. The variable domain in full, with the rest retrieved from reference TRBV15 and TRBJ2-7, is DAMVIQNPRYQVTQFGKPVTLSCSQTLNHNVMYWYQQKSSQAPKLLFHYYDKDFNNEADTPDNFQSRRPNTSFCFLDIRSPGLGDTAMYLCATSRGGGSVYEQYFGPGTRLTVT.

The table lists this clone with a count of one. V and J are TRBV6-5 and TRBJ2-3, with 7 bases identical to TRBD1. The trim removed 6 bases at V and 3 bases at J, leaving 6 bases unmatched. CDR1 and CDR2 from the germline V gene are MNHEY and SVGAGI. CDR3 length: 14 amino acids. Written as DNA, the CDR3 is TGTGCCAGCAGGGACAGGACGGGAACAGATACGCAGTATTTT. Amino acids: CASRDRTGTDTQYF.

The rearrangement uses TRBV10-1 and TRBJ2-1; D perhaps matches TRBD2 (6 bases). This CDR3 contains 16 residues. Trimming left V 2 bases short and J 0 bases short, with 11 bases between. Looked up from germline, CDR1 is WNHNN and CDR2 is SYGVQD (reference sequence). CDR3 bases: TGCGCCAGCAGTGAGGCCTTCGGGAGCTCCTACAATGAGCAGTTCTTC. This translates into CASSEAFGSSYNEQFF.

For this clone: Other DNA sequences in this specimen translate into the identical CDR3. The gene calls are TRBV12-3 or TRBV12-4 and TRBJ1-1, with 8 bases that match TRBD1. V shed 5 bases and J 12 bases; nucleotides not matched to a gene: 11. This CDR3 contains 13 residues. DNA of the CDR3: TGTGCCAGCAGTCCTACACGACAGGGGATGCCTTTCTTT. Translating it yields CASSPTRQGMPFF.

J is TRBJ2-3 and V is TRBV24-1; perhaps D is TRBD1 or TRBD2 (6 bases each). The V and J ends lost 4 bases and 5 bases respectively, with 9 bases between them. Germline V CDR1 and CDR2: KGHDR, SFDVKD. The CDR3 totals 13 residues. The chain's CDR3 is CATSDRGLDTQYF. As DNA, the CDR3 is TGTGCCACCAGTGACCGGGGGCTAGATACGCAGTATTTT.

The table lists this clone with a count of one. The chain carries TRBV19 and TRBJ1-2, with D unresolved. The germline CDR1 and CDR2 sequences are LNHDA and SQIVND (reference sequence). The CDR3 is made up of 13 amino acids. With 5 bases removed from V and 8 bases from J, the gap between germline ends came to 15 bases. CDR3 DNA sequence: TGTGCCAGTAGTCGGCTAGGAGCTGTGGGCTACACCTTC. Residues: CASSRLGAVGYTF. Full variable domain (missing parts from reference TRBV19 and TRBJ1-2): DGGITQSPKYLFRKEGQNVTLSCEQNLNHDAMYWYRQDPGQGLRLIYYSQIVNDFQKGDIAEGYSVSREKKESFPLTVTSAQKNPTAFYLCASSRLGAVGYTFGSGTRLTVV.

The CDR3 region is CASSTGALSYEQYF. The CDR3 DNA sequence: TGTGCCAGCAGTACAGGGGCTCTCTCCTACGAGCAGTACTTC. The J gene is TRBJ2-7, the V gene TRBV28; 7 nucleotides align to TRBD1. V shed 5 bases, J shed 0 bases, and the junction held 4 bases outside the gene matches. CDR3 length: 14 amino acids. Germline assignment: CDR1 MDHEN and CDR2 SYDVKM.

This chain joins TRBV5-5 and TRBJ1-1; 8 bases line up with TRBD1. CDR3 size: 16 residues. Trimming cost V 1 base and J 1 base; bases outside gene matches: 6. Per the germline V gene, CDR1 is SGHKS and CDR2 is YYEKEE (reference sequence). CDR3 amino acids: CASSLRQGTWNTEAFF. For the CDR3, the DNA is TGTGCCAGCAGCTTGAGACAGGGGACTTGGAACACTGAAGCTTTCTTT.

The CDR3 DNA is TGTGCCAGCAGCCCGCGGGGCCTCAGCTCCTACAATGAGCAGTTCTTC. This gives the protein CASSPRGLSSYNEQFF. The chain uses TRBV3-1 (or the pseudogene TRBV3-2) and TRBJ2-1, with D perhaps matching TRBD2 (6 bases). Germline CDR1 and CDR2: LGHDT and YNNKEL (reference sequence). With 4 bases removed from V and 0 bases from J, the gap between germline ends came to 13 bases. CDR3 length equals 16 residues.

This clone was counted between two and nine times. The genes are TRBV5-8 and TRBJ1-2, with unresolved D. Trimming took 1 base from V and 0 from J, leaving 13 bases between them. CDR3 length: 16 residues. Germline lookup yields CDR1 SGHTS and CDR2 YDEGEE. CDR3 protein: CASSLMGSWANYGYTF. CDR3 nucleotide sequence: TGTGCCAGCAGCTTGATGGGGAGTTGGGCTAACTATGGCTACACCTTC.

The chain is built from TRBV6-5 and TRBJ2-1, with TRBD2 as a possible D gene (5 bases). With 11 bases removed from V and 4 bases from J, the gap between germline ends came to 12 bases. The CDR3 spans 12 residues. The V gene's germline CDR1 is MNHEY and CDR2 SVGAGI. CDR3 sequence: CALGSTYNEQFF. CDR3 DNA: TGTGCCTTAGGGAGTACGTACAATGAGCAGTTCTTC.

The gene calls are TRBV7-2 and TRBJ1-1; TRBD1 is a possible D gene (6 bases). The CDR3 sequence is 19 residues long. V lost 1 base, J lost 5 bases, and 26 bases lay in between. Germline CDR1 and CDR2: SGHTA and FQGNSA. CDR3 loop: CASSLGPPTWGGQGTEAFF. CDR3 DNA sequence: TGTGCCAGCAGCTTAGGTCCCCCCACATGGGGGGGGCAAGGGACTGAAGCTTTCTTT.

The rearrangement joins TRBV24-1 to TRBJ2-1, with TRBD2 matching 11 bases. Germline assignment: CDR1 KGHDR and CDR2 SFDVKD. The CDR3 spans 16 residues. V was pared by 4 bases and J by 3 bases, with 4 bases of the junction left unmatched. The DNA for the CDR3 is TGTGCCACCAGTGAGTCCGGGACTAGCGGCTACAATGAGCAGTTCTTC. Residues: CATSESGTSGYNEQFF.

The CDR3 region has the DNA TGTGCCAGCAGCCTCGTCGGAGCAGGGACGGGACAGCCCCAGCATTTT. Its translation is CASSLVGAGTGQPQHF. The chain has TRBV7-2 and TRBJ1-5; TRBD1 might be the D (5 bases). The germline V gene has CDR1 SGHTA and CDR2 FQGNSA. The CDR3 loop spans 16 amino acids. V was cut by 5 bases and J by 7 bases, with 21 bases left in between.

The J gene is TRBJ2-4, the V gene TRBV19, with 9 bases identical to TRBD1. The CDR3 spans 16 residues. The germline gives CDR1 LNHDA, CDR2 SQIVND (reference sequence). The junction had 13 bases not matched to a gene; V was cut back by 4 bases and J by 9 bases. The CDR3 reads CASSNPAGTGNAIQYF. The CDR3 nucleotides read TGTGCCAGTAGTAATCCCGCCGGGACAGGGAACGCCATTCAGTACTTC.

This chain uses TRBV29-1 with TRBJ1-1, with D possibly TRBD1 on 6 matching bases. With 4 bases removed from V and 0 bases from J, the gap between germline ends came to 12 bases. The CDR3 has 14 residues. Per the germline V gene, CDR1 is SQVTM and CDR2 is ANQGSEA. The CDR3 region has the DNA TGCAGCGTTGGACAGGCCGCTGTGAACACTGAAGCTTTCTTT. Protein: CSVGQAAVNTEAFF.

This chain joins TRBV5-1 and TRBJ1-2; D call uncertain. From germline, CDR1 is SGHRS and CDR2 YFSETQ. The CDR3 loop spans 13 amino acids. The V end was cut by 0 bases, the J end by 1 base, with 4 bases between. DNA of the CDR3: TGCGCCAGCAGCTTGGGACATAACTATGGCTACACCTTC. Encoded protein: CASSLGHNYGYTF.

The rearrangement joins TRBV2 to TRBJ1-2; 11 bases fit TRBD1. After removal of 4 bases from V and 4 bases from J, the junction contained 8 bases not matched to a gene. CDR3 length equals 16 residues. CDR1 is SNHLY, CDR2 FYNNEI, per germline. CDR3 amino acids: CASSVSGTGGPYGYTF. The CDR3 coding sequence is TGTGCCAGCAGTGTCTCTGGGACAGGGGGTCCCTATGGCTACACCTTC.

The rearrangement links TRBV4-2 to TRBJ2-7; maybe TRBD1 (6 bases). Germline CDR1 reads LGHNA; CDR2 reads YNFKEQ. This CDR3 is built from 13 residues. Trimming took off 4 bases at V and 8 bases at J, with 15 bases between the two ends. This CDR3 is CASSLDGTQKQYF. The CDR3 DNA follows: TGTGCCAGCAGCCTGGACGGGACACAGAAGCAGTACTTC.

This rearrangement joins TRBV7-3 to TRBJ1-2; D ambiguous. V was clipped by 5 bases and J by 0 bases, with 10 bases between them. The length of the CDR3 is 14 residues. In germline, CDR1 is SGHTA, CDR2 FQGTGA. The CDR3 region has the DNA TGTGCCAGCAGCCCTGGGATAGCTAACTATGGCTACACCTTC. This codes for CASSPGIANYGYTF.

V usage is TRBV19 and J usage is TRBJ2-7; 7 bases fit TRBD2. Germline V gives CDR1 LNHDA, CDR2 SQIVND (reference sequence). The ends lost 8 bases at V and 5 bases at J; junction bases unmatched: 6. The CDR3 extends over 12 amino acids. The CDR3 coding sequence is TGTGCCAGTCGGGGGGAATTCCACGAGCAGTACTTC. Translation: CASRGEFHEQYF.

The CDR3 DNA reads TGTGCCAGCAGCTTGGTGGGTCTGAACACTGAAGCTTTCTTT. Its translation is CASSLVGLNTEAFF. The chain combines TRBV5-6 with TRBJ1-1; D gene ambiguous. The CDR3 is 14 residues long. The V end lost 0 bases, the J end lost 0 bases, and 6 bases lay between the germline ends. The germline V gene encodes CDR1 SGHDT and CDR2 YYEEEE.

V gene TRBV30 combines with J gene TRBJ2-3; D is unclear. The CDR3 has 14 residues. V lost 0 bases to trimming and J lost 3 bases, with 10 bases between them. Germline V gene sequence: CDR1 GTSNPN, CDR2 SVGIG (reference sequence). The DNA for the CDR3 is TGTGCCTGGAGTGTTGGGGTGGGGACAGATACGCAGTATTTT. It translates to CAWSVGVGTDTQYF.